This entry features one TCR beta chain sequence. The sample is drawn from a study of cytomegalovirus exposure and HLA in healthy donors. Both 60 Vbeta primers and 13 Jbeta primers went into the PCR. Libraries were prepared by immunoSEQ multiplex PCR; TCRdb keeps only in-frame clonotypes and omits some of them. The table has 150,000 to 180,000 clones, approximately 72% seen once. Sequencing was carried out using PBMCs. The receptor was isolated from a man younger than 35 in good health and CMV-seronegative.

Here the CDR3 reads CASTRTDNSPLHF. The CDR3 region has the DNA TGTGCCAGCACCCGGACAGATAATTCACCCCTCCACTTT. The chain links TRBV2 to TRBJ1-6, with a weak D call TRBD1 (6 bases). Germline V gene data show CDR1 as SNHLY and CDR2 as FYNNEI. The V end lost 7 bases, the J end lost 5 bases, and 9 bases lay between the germline ends. The CDR3 consists of 13 residues.